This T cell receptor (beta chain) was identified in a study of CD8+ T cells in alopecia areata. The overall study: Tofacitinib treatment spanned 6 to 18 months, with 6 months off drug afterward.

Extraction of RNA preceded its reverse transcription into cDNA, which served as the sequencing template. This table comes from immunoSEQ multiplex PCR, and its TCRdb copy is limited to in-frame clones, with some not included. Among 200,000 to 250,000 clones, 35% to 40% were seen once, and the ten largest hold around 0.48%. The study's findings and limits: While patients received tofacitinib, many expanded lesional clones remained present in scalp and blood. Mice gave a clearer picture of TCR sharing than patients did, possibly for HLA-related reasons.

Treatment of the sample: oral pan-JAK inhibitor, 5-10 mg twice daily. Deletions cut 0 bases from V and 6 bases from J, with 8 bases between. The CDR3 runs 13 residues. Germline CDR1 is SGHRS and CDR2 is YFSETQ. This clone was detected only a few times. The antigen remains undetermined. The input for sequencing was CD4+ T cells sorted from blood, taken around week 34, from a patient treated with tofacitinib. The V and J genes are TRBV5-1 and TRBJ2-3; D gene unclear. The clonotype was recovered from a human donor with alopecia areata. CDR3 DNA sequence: TGCGCCAGCAGCTTGGGGACGAGGGATACGCAGTATTTT. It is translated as CASSLGTRDTQYF.